Listed below are T cell receptor beta chains from one sample, sequenced in a study of blood T cell repertoires in COVID-19. The repertoire was sequenced with immunoSEQ multiplex PCR; TCRdb's copy has only in-frame clones and lacks some. Found here are about 110,000 clones, around 78% of them singletons; the top ten hold about 6.3%. The material sequenced was peripheral blood. The origin of the receptors is a man at least 80 years old with COVID-19, enrolled during active disease. Both conserved end residues are part of each CDR3. A D gene is named only where the DNA matches it firmly. Some rows mark clone size as missing; the rest say once, few, many or name a class of expanded clone.

NA | NA | TRBJ1-3 | TRBV24-1 | CATQGSGNTIYF | TGTGCCACACAGGGTAGCGGAAACACCATATATTTT
NA | TRBD1 | TRBJ1-2 | TRBV18 | CASSPQGQGNDGYTF | TGTGCCAGCTCACCTCAGGGACAGGGCAATGATGGCTACACCTTC
NA | TRBD2 | TRBJ2-3 | TRBV7-3 | CASSFSGSSADTQYF | TGTGCCAGCAGCTTTAGCGGGAGTAGCGCAGATACGCAGTATTTT
NA | NA | TRBJ1-2 | TRBV7-9 | CASSLGGYYRRGYTF | TGTGCCAGCAGCTTAGGAGGGTACTATCGGCGCGGCTACACCTTC
NA | TRBD2 | TRBJ2-3 | TRBV5-1 | CASSFGQQPVQAGVPTDTQYF | TGCGCCAGCAGCTTCGGACAGCAACCAGTCCAAGCGGGAGTCCCCACAGATACGCAGTATTTT
NA | NA | TRBJ2-7 | TRBV21-1 | CASSNGAEIGQGPYEQYF | TGTGCCAGCAGCAACGGGGCCGAAATAGGACAGGGTCCCTACGAGCAGTACTTC
NA | TRBD2 | TRBJ2-3 | TRBV10-3 | CAISESVAGLTDTQYF | TGTGCCATCAGTGAGTCAGTAGCGGGGTTAACAGATACGCAGTATTTT
NA | NA | TRBJ1-4 | TRBV20-1 | CSASPGGSEKLFF | TGCAGTGCTAGTCCGGGGGGCAGTGAAAAACTGTTTTTT
once | NA | TRBJ1-5 | TRBV6-1 | CASSEAVGGYQPQHF | TGTGCCAGCAGTGAGGCGGTTGGGGGGTATCAGCCCCAGCATTTT
NA | NA | TRBJ1-4 | TRBV6-6 | CASSYGDSLNEKLFF | TGTGCCAGCAGTTACGGCGACAGTTTAAATGAAAAACTGTTTTTT
NA | NA | TRBJ1-4 | TRBV3-1/TRBV3-2 | CASSQDPSEAGYNEKLFF | TGTGCCAGCAGCCAAGATCCCTCCGAGGCCGGGTATAATGAAAAACTGTTTTTT
NA | NA | TRBJ2-1 | TRBV27 | CASSSSNRNEQFF | TGTGCCAGCAGTTCCAGTAACAGGAATGAGCAGTTCTTC
NA | NA | TRBJ2-2 | TRBV9 | CASTPLAGSEELFF | TGTGCCAGCACCCCACTTGCGGGATCCGAGGAGCTGTTTTTT
NA | NA | TRBJ1-1 | TRBV3-1/TRBV3-2 | CASSQARETEAFF | TGTGCCAGCAGCCAAGCGAGGGAGACTGAAGCTTTCTTT
NA | NA | TRBJ1-2 | TRBV7-9 | CASSARGGPRAGYTF | TGTGCCAGCAGCGCCCGTGGGGGCCCCAGGGCTGGCTACACCTTC
NA | NA | TRBJ1-1 | TRBV5-1 | CASSLVGGNTEAFF | TGCGCCAGCAGCTTAGTAGGGGGGAACACTGAAGCTTTCTTT
NA | TRBD1 | TRBJ2-7 | TRBV7-2 | CASSTPGGRVQYF | TGTGCCAGCAGCACCCCAGGGGGCCGGGTTCAGTACTTC
NA | NA | TRBJ2-7 | TRBV5-3 | CARSSPGQATYEQYF | TGTGCCAGAAGCTCTCCCGGACAAGCAACCTACGAGCAGTACTTC
once | NA | TRBJ2-7 | TRBV9 | CASSVEGHIRNEQYF | TGTGCCAGCAGCGTAGAGGGACACATAAGGAACGAGCAGTACTTC
NA | TRBD1 | TRBJ2-1 | TRBV7-8 | CASSLRSRDRDNEQFF | TGTGCCAGCAGCTTAAGGTCTCGGGACAGAGACAATGAGCAGTTCTTC
NA | NA | TRBJ2-1 | TRBV12-2 | CASRLALRLAGGPYNEQFF | TGTGCAAGTCGCTTAGCGCTGAGACTAGCGGGAGGGCCTTACAATGAGCAGTTCTTC
NA | TRBD2 | TRBJ2-3 | TRBV28 | CASSPVSSGRYRTSTDTQYF | TGTGCCAGCAGCCCCGTCTCCAGCGGGAGGTACAGGACTAGCACAGATACGCAGTATTTT
NA | TRBD1 | TRBJ2-1 | TRBV27 | CASSHNGGTGGYNEQFF | TGTGCCAGCAGTCATAATGGGGGGACAGGGGGCTACAATGAGCAGTTCTTC
few | TRBD2 | TRBJ2-1 | TRBV18 | CASSPRTSGRGTDNEQFF | TGTGCCAGCTCACCTCGGACTAGCGGGAGGGGTACAGACAATGAGCAGTTCTTC
NA | NA | TRBJ2-3 | TRBV7-3 | CASSLSSGSTDTQYF | TGTGCCAGCAGCTTAAGCTCGGGGAGCACAGATACGCAGTATTTT
NA | NA | TRBJ1-1 | TRBV6-5 | CASSYQDRSGTEAFF | TGTGCCAGCAGTTACCAGGACAGATCCGGAACTGAAGCTTTCTTT
NA | NA | TRBJ2-2 | TRBV7-2 | CASSLVAGSGTGELFF | TGTGCCAGCAGCTTAGTGGCCGGGTCGGGCACCGGGGAGCTGTTTTTT
NA | NA | TRBJ2-6 | TRBV9 | CASSALQGANVLTF | TGTGCCAGCAGCGCCTTGCAGGGGGCCAACGTCCTGACTTTC
NA | NA | TRBJ1-1 | TRBV5-6 | CASNPVGGRDTEAFF | TGTGCCAGCAACCCAGTCGGGGGGCGCGATACTGAAGCTTTCTTT
NA | NA | TRBJ2-7 | TRBV11-2 | CASSLQGLFFYEQYF | TGTGCCAGCAGCCTACAGGGTCTGTTCTTCTACGAGCAGTACTTC
NA | NA | TRBJ1-1 | TRBV7-9 | CASSLAMAGRSEAFF | TGTGCCAGCAGCTTAGCGATGGCAGGGCGATCTGAAGCTTTCTTT
NA | NA | TRBJ1-1 | TRBV21-1 | CASSNGGTRRTEAFF | TGTGCCAGCAGCAACGGGGGGACCCGTCGAACTGAAGCTTTCTTT
NA | TRBD1 | TRBJ2-1 | TRBV11-3 | CASSFTGASSYNEQFF | TGTGCCAGCAGCTTTACAGGGGCGAGCTCCTACAATGAGCAGTTCTTC
NA | NA | TRBJ1-3 | TRBV15 | CATSRDAGGISGNTIYF | TGTGCCACCAGCAGAGATGCCGGGGGGATCTCTGGAAACACCATATATTTT
NA | NA | TRBJ2-5 | TRBV28 | CASSLWGPGLQETQYF | TGTGCCAGCAGTTTATGGGGGCCAGGGCTTCAAGAGACCCAGTACTTC
NA | NA | TRBJ2-3 | TRBV7-6 | CASSFPPPPDTQYF | TGTGCCAGCAGCTTCCCCCCTCCCCCAGATACGCAGTATTTT
NA | NA | TRBJ2-7 | TRBV18 | CASSSATTVSYEQYF | TGTGCCAGCTCATCCGCGACTACTGTCTCCTACGAGCAGTACTTC
NA | TRBD2 | TRBJ2-1 | TRBV4-3 | CASSQEVGLAANEQFF | TGCGCCAGCAGCCAAGAGGTGGGACTAGCGGCCAATGAGCAGTTCTTC
NA | TRBD1 | TRBJ1-4 | TRBV7-2 | CASTQGDSDNEKLFF | TGTGCCAGCACCCAGGGGGACAGCGATAATGAAAAACTGTTTTTT
once | NA | TRBJ2-7 | TRBV27 | CASSPQDAGTYEQYF | TGTGCCAGCAGTCCCCAGGACGCGGGGACCTACGAGCAGTACTTC
NA | NA | TRBJ1-6 | TRBV9 | CASSAGSFYNSPLHF | TGTGCCAGCAGCGCCGGGAGTTTCTATAATTCACCCCTCCACTTT
NA | NA | TRBJ1-1 | TRBV5-1 | CASSLGGAGNTEAFF | TGCGCCAGCAGCTTAGGGGGGGCCGGGAACACTGAAGCTTTCTTT
NA | TRBD2 | TRBJ2-3 | TRBV5-1 | CASSPQRTSGYNPSTDTQYF | TGCGCCAGCAGCCCGCAAAGGACTAGCGGGTATAATCCTAGCACAGATACGCAGTATTTT
few | NA | TRBJ2-1 | TRBV2 | CASEYSTEQFF | TGTGCCAGCGAGTATAGTACCGAGCAGTTCTTC
NA | NA | TRBJ2-7 | TRBV5-1 | CASSSRAGRTYEQYF | TGCGCCAGCAGCTCCCGGGCAGGGAGGACCTACGAGCAGTACTTC
NA | NA | TRBJ2-7 | TRBV27 | CASSNRVGEQYF | TGTGCCAGCAGTAACAGGGTTGGGGAGCAGTACTTC
NA | NA | TRBJ2-5 | TRBV13 | CASSSTGGWETQYF | TGTGCCAGCAGTAGTACTGGGGGCTGGGAGACCCAGTACTTC
NA | TRBD2 | TRBJ2-7 | TRBV7-9 | CASSYPVTSGTTYEQYF | TGTGCCAGCAGCTACCCCGTGACTAGCGGAACAACCTACGAGCAGTACTTC